Given below is one T cell receptor beta chain in context. The antigen remains undetermined. Measured with immunoSEQ multiplex PCR; TCRdb has only the in-frame clones, and not every one. Among 200,000 or so clones listed, approximately 90% were seen once. This sample was taken from a study of T cell responses to AZD1222 COVID-19 vaccine. Points from the study as a whole: Within unmutated variant regions lay the reported targets of nearly half of spike-specific TCRs.

Material: peripheral blood, obtained on day 0 of AZD1222 vaccination. This TCR was sampled from an adult in good health.

DNA for the CDR3: TGCAGTGCTAGTATGGACACCGGGGAGCTGTTTTTT. Amino acids: CSASMDTGELFF. The chain recombines TRBV20-1 with TRBJ2-2; no clear D gene. The CDR3 covers 12 residues. From germline, CDR1 is DFQATT and CDR2 SNEGSKA (reference sequence). V shed 3 bases and J shed 3 bases, with 5 bases lying between them.